The 4 T cell receptor beta chains below all came from one sample that was sequenced in a study of tumor-infiltrating lymphocytes in primary liver carcinoma. From 500 ng of total RNA, TCR beta-specific cDNA was reverse-transcribed using a constant-region primer. Slightly modified ARM-PCR with three nested multiplex PCR rounds yielded TCR beta libraries. In the first two PCR rounds, TRBV1-TRBV30 forward primers were paired with a C-beta reverse primer, and each round lasted roughly 10 cycles. TCRdb analysed the multiplex PCR reads with MiXCR anew, one entry per CDR3 protein. Of some 320,000 distinct CDR3 sequences in the sample, less than 75% were seen once. Unsorted whole blood supplied the RNA, and germline DNA was extracted too. The sequenced sample was peripheral blood. The receptors come from a man aged 40-49 years with primary liver carcinoma and hepatitis B virus infection.

The chain has TRBV10-3 and TRBJ1-4; D uncertain. With 6 bases removed from V and 2 bases from J, the gap between germline ends came to 7 bases. Germline loops: CDR1 ENHRY, CDR2 SYGVKD. The CDR3 is made up of 13 amino acids. CDR3 sequence (DNA): TGTGCCATCAGGGGCAGCACTAATGAAAAACTGTTTTTT. This encodes CAIRGSTNEKLFF.

The chain is built from TRBV11-1 and TRBJ1-2; TRBD1 matches 9 bases. The V gene end was trimmed by 5 bases and the J gene end by 13 bases; junction bases not matched to a gene: 17. This CDR3 is built from 15 residues. Germline CDR1 SGHAT, CDR2 FQDESV (reference sequence). The CDR3 reads CASSPIQGAGYGRTF. DNA for the CDR3: TGTGCCAGCAGCCCGATACAGGGGGCTGGCTATGGCCGCACCTTC.

The chain recombines TRBV5-1 with TRBJ2-7, with TRBD1 matching 7 bases. The CDR3 has 14 residues. The germline V gene encodes CDR1 SGHRS and CDR2 YFSETQ. V lost 4 bases to trimming and J lost 3 bases; unmatched junction nucleotides: 7. In nucleotides, the CDR3 is TGCGCCAGCAGCCCCGGGACAGAAAACTACGAGCAGTACTTC. It encodes CASSPGTENYEQYF.

Note on this clonotype: A much larger clone is a single base away; this may be a read error. The chain uses TRBV10-3 and TRBJ2-3; 9 bases align to TRBD2. Germline V lookup: CDR1 ENHRY, CDR2 SYGVKD. The CDR3 length is 16 residues. The CDR3 region is CAISRTRGTSRDTQYF. CDR3 bases: TGTGCCATCAGTCGAACGAGAGGGACTAGCAGAGATACGCAGTATTTT.